These 5 T cell receptor beta chains share one sample of origin, sequenced in a study of T cells in Graves' hyperthyroidism and ophthalmopathy. RNA transcripts gave rise to amplified TCR beta CDR3 regions. HTBI primers drove first-round RT-PCR of the TCR CDR3. TCRdb reprocessed the multiplex PCR reads via MiXCR and lists one record per CDR3 protein. The table shows more than 650,000 distinct CDR3 sequences, with approximately 15% occurring only once. The sequenced sample was blood. The receptors derive from a woman between 18 and 29 years old with Graves' hyperthyroidism.

The J gene is TRBJ1-2, the V gene TRBV6-1; 8 nucleotides align to TRBD1. This CDR3 region has 15 residues. Germline-derived CDR1 and CDR2 are MNHNS and SASEGT. Losses at the gene ends were 3 bases for V and 0 bases for J; bases not matched to a gene: 3. CDR3 sequence reads: CASSEWTGPNYGYTF. Written as DNA, the CDR3 is TGTGCCAGCAGTGAGTGGACAGGGCCTAACTATGGCTACACCTTC.

This clonotype appeared many times. CDR3 bases: TGTGCCAGCAGCTTGCCCACCTCAGGGACCCAGTACTTC. Translating it yields CASSLPTSGTQYF. The rearrangement joins TRBV7-9 to TRBJ2-5; D uncertain. V lost 3 bases, J lost 7 bases, and 12 bases lay in between. This CDR3 is built from 13 residues. Germline V gives CDR1 SEHNR, CDR2 FQNEAQ (reference sequence).

This clonotype showed up many times. The chain is built from TRBV4-2 and TRBJ1-5; D is ambiguous. CDR1 LGHNA and CDR2 YNFKEQ come from the germline V gene. V was trimmed by 1 base and J by 5 bases, leaving 9 bases between them. The CDR3 loop spans 14 amino acids. The CDR3 nucleotides are TGTGCCAGCAGCCAAGGGCAGGCGGATCAGCCCCAGCATTTT. Translated, it gives CASSQGQADQPQHF.

This clonotype was seen many times. This chain links TRBV24-1 with TRBJ1-4, with unresolved D. The CDR3 is 16 residues long. The V end lost 2 bases, the J end lost 0 bases, and 9 bases lay between the germline ends. Germline V gene data show CDR1 as KGHDR and CDR2 as SFDVKD. For the CDR3, the DNA is TGTGCCACCAGTGATTCGGCGGCAGCAACTAATGAAAAACTGTTTTTT. This encodes CATSDSAAATNEKLFF.

This clonotype occurred a few times. The V gene is TRBV19, the J gene TRBJ2-3, with TRBD1 matching over 8 bases. Looked up from germline, CDR1 is LNHDA and CDR2 is SQIVND (reference sequence). The CDR3 totals 15 residues. V dropped 5 bases and J dropped 1; count of bases not matched to a gene: 5. CDR3 sequence reads: CASSPPGQGTDTQYF. In DNA form, the CDR3 reads TGTGCCAGTAGTCCGCCGGGACAGGGCACAGATACGCAGTATTTT.